This is a list of T cell receptor beta chains from one sample in a study of blood T cell repertoires in COVID-19. The data were produced by immunoSEQ multiplex PCR, yet TCRdb's version contains in-frame clones alone and is incomplete. This table holds roughly 190,000 clones, 82% found once. Sequenced sample: peripheral blood. These receptor sequences come from a woman aged 55-70 years with COVID-19, enrolled during active disease. CDR3s leave out the opening cysteine and the closing phenylalanine or tryptophan. A D gene is named only where the DNA matches it firmly.

d_call v_call cdr3_aa
. TRBV28 ASRFGHLYEQY
TRBD1 TRBV28 ASSFPGTWDRGRTEAF
. TRBV27 ASGIGYRASRPNTGELF
. TRBV6-2/TRBV6-3 ASSSLRGSGSSYNEQF
TRBD1 TRBV5-1 ASSLASFRTDRATYNSPLH
TRBD2 TRBV5-4 ASSSGLAASSYEQY
TRBD1 TRBV19 ASSAIPGQAPYEQY
. TRBV7-3 ASSLTGQNTEAF
TRBD2 TRBV5-8 ASSFERGERDTQY
. TRBV4-2 ASSQAQPGDSPLH
. TRBV20-1 SASPRPGAEAF
. TRBV28 ASSFGPQGTEAF
. TRBV7-9 ASSFSKGSSGNTIY
. TRBV28 ASSLGHGRAQY
. TRBV29-1 SARGQSSYEQY
TRBD2 TRBV7-2 ASSLGVAGGSTDTQY
TRBD1 TRBV25-1 ASSQTGQGAATEAF
TRBD2 TRBV28 ASSPLLAGGPEQY
. TRBV18 ASSPRSGAETQY
TRBD2 TRBV6-2/TRBV6-3 ASSGGTSGLNYNEQF
. TRBV7-2 ASSLDLGQGWDTIY
. TRBV29-1 SVGGVRGHGNEKLF
. TRBV9 ASSVSGVGSRDTQY
. TRBV7-2 ASSLAFLEAF
. TRBV10-3 AISESREGTEAF
. TRBV6-5 ASSFRGNEKLF
. TRBV6-4 ASSAEILGQPQH
TRBD1 TRBV28 ASSSTGTAIYEQY
TRBD1 TRBV19 ASSKGQGASQPQH
TRBD1 TRBV6-4 ASIETGQGNEKLF
. TRBV5-1 ASSLEGVQETQY
. TRBV7-2 ASSPQGWGYT
TRBD1 TRBV7-9 ASSVGQTNTEAF
. TRBV6-5 ASSTGYGNQPQH
TRBD2 TRBV29-1 SVEDRVSGDYKETQY
. TRBV10-2 ASTDRSNSPLH
. TRBV7-9 ASGQGLNTEAF
. TRBV11-2 ASSLALRSSYNEQF
TRBD1 TRBV13 ASNRDRAITEAF
. TRBV19 ASSIPGLAGYT
. TRBV5-1 ASSFWPGGNTEAF
TRBD2 TRBV5-1 ASSLAGLAGRTDTQY
TRBD2 TRBV5-1 ASSPLSGRAGEQF
. TRBV5-6 ASSFSTVNQPQH
. TRBV7-2 ASSVTRGFSYNEQF
TRBD1 TRBV5-6 ASSFLPGTGGEETQY